This passage covers 30 T cell receptor beta chains from one sample sequenced in a study of blood T cell repertoires in COVID-19. Libraries were prepared by immunoSEQ multiplex PCR; TCRdb keeps only in-frame clonotypes and omits some of them. The data hold just under 350,000 clones, with 85% to 90% observed a single time. The sample taken for sequencing was peripheral blood. These receptors all come from a woman between 50 and 59 years old with COVID-19, enrolled during active disease.

The chain combines TRBV5-1 with TRBJ2-3, with 9 bases fitting TRBD1. V shed 3 bases, J shed 11 bases, and the junction held 10 bases outside the gene matches. The CDR3 runs 14 residues. Germline CDR1 is SGHRS and CDR2 is YFSETQ. Written as DNA, the CDR3 is TGCGCCAGCAGCTGGGACAGGGTGACCTATGGGCAGTATTTT. Translation: CASSWDRVTYGQYF.

This sequence joins TRBV6-5 and TRBJ1-3; D is unresolved. The germline V and J ends were trimmed by 5 bases and 0 bases, with 8 bases remaining between them. Germline CDR1 and CDR2: MNHEY and SVGAGI. CDR3 length: 14 residues. In DNA form, the CDR3 reads TGTGCCAGCAGTCCAGGTTACTCTGGAAACACCATATATTTT. Its protein is CASSPGYSGNTIYF.

This clone was counted only a few times. This sequence joins TRBV7-9 and TRBJ2-5; TRBD2 matches 14 bases. CDR1 SEHNR and CDR2 FQNEAQ come from the germline V gene (reference sequence). The CDR3 consists of 16 residues. The V gene end was trimmed by 5 bases and the J gene end by 4 bases; junction bases not matched to a gene: 6. CDR3 region: CASSRRLAGGSETQYF. DNA of the CDR3: TGTGCCAGCAGCCGCCGACTAGCGGGAGGGTCAGAGACCCAGTACTTC.

CDR3: CASSPEGAKTNYGYTF. The DNA of the CDR3 is TGTGCCAGCAGCCCAGAGGGGGCGAAAACTAACTATGGCTACACCTTC. The chain joins TRBV11-2 to TRBJ1-2; the match to TRBD1 covers 7 bases. Germline values: CDR1 SGHAT, CDR2 FQNNGV. The CDR3 length is 16 residues. The trim removed 5 bases at V and 0 bases at J, leaving 9 bases unmatched.

Of note for this clone: The junction departs from germline at one end; a sequencing error may be responsible. The rearrangement links TRBV29-1 to TRBJ2-1; unclear D gene. CDR1 and CDR2 (germline): SQVTM, ANQGSEA. CDR3 length: 11 residues. CDR3 in amino acids: CSARIYNEQFF. As DNA, the CDR3 is TGTTCGGCGAGGATCTACAATGAGCAGTTCTTC.

The chain joins TRBV19 to TRBJ2-7; 8 bases agree with TRBD1. CDR3 length: 14 residues. Unmatched junction bases numbered 9, after V lost 6 bases and J lost 5 bases. Looked up from germline, CDR1 is LNHDA and CDR2 is SQIVND (reference sequence). CDR3 nucleotide sequence: TGTGCCAGTAGGGTCACAGGGGGATTGGACGAGCAGTACTTC. Residues: CASRVTGGLDEQYF.

The chain uses TRBV4-1 and TRBJ2-5; 13 positions match TRBD2. V gave up 5 bases and J gave up 3 bases; unmatched junction bases: 6. The length of the CDR3 is 16 residues. Germline V lookup: CDR1 MGHRA, CDR2 YSYEKL. In DNA, the CDR3 is TGCGCCAGCAGCTTAACCGGGACTAGCGGGGAAGAGACCCAGTACTTC. Residues: CASSLTGTSGEETQYF.

For this clone: Other DNA sequences in the same sample also yield this CDR3. The CDR3 nucleotides read TGTGCCAGCAGCCAAGAGGCGGGCCGGGCCAAAAACATTCAGTACTTC. It is translated as CASSQEAGRAKNIQYF. The chain employs TRBV3-1 (or the pseudogene TRBV3-2) and TRBJ2-4, with a weak D call TRBD2 (5 bases). This CDR3 is 16 amino acids long. The germline CDR1 and CDR2 sequences are LGHDT and YNNKEL (reference sequence). V lost 0 bases to trimming and J lost 1 base, with 10 bases between them.

The J gene is TRBJ1-2, the V gene TRBV5-4; possibly TRBD1 for D (5 bases). This CDR3 comprises 14 residues. The V gene lost 3 bases and the J gene lost 4 bases, with 13 bases spanning the gap. CDR1 and CDR2 (germline): SGHNT, YYREEE (reference sequence). CDR3 sequence: CASSSGMSGYGYTF. The CDR3, as DNA: TGTGCCAGCAGCTCAGGGATGTCGGGCTATGGCTACACCTTC.

The V and J genes are TRBV4-2 and TRBJ2-2; the D gene is possibly TRBD2 (6 bases). Trimming cost V 1 base and J 1 base, with 10 bases left between them. Per germline, CDR1 LGHNA and CDR2 YNFKEQ. The CDR3 length is 16 residues. CDR3 in DNA: TGTGCCAGCAGCCAAGCGGGAGACCTGAACACCGGGGAGCTGTTTTTT. Encoded protein: CASSQAGDLNTGELFF.

This chain joins TRBV14 and TRBJ1-4; 8 bases agree with TRBD1. Germline V gene sequence: CDR1 SGHDN, CDR2 FVKESK. After removal of 1 base from V and 4 bases from J, the junction contained 5 bases not matched to a gene. The length of the CDR3 is 16 residues. The CDR3 DNA follows: TGTGCCAGCAGCCAAGCCCCGGACAGGGTTAATGAAAAACTGTTTTTT. Translating it yields CASSQAPDRVNEKLFF.

The chain joins TRBV9 to TRBJ2-7, with 7 nucleotides matching TRBD2. Germline loops: CDR1 SGDLS, CDR2 YYNGEE. This CDR3 has 13 residues. The V gene end was trimmed by 4 bases and the J gene end by 6 bases; junction bases not matched to a gene: 7. This CDR3 is CASSRWGGGEQYF. The CDR3 DNA sequence: TGTGCCAGCAGCCGTTGGGGGGGTGGCGAGCAGTACTTC.

The chain carries TRBV2 and TRBJ1-2; a possible D gene is TRBD1 (6 bases). Trimming removed 8 bases at V and 1 base at J, with 14 bases between. CDR1 SNHLY and CDR2 FYNNEI come from the germline V gene. The CDR3 is made up of 14 amino acids. CDR3 nucleotide sequence: TGTGCCAGCCAACAGGGACGCAATAACTATGGCTACACCTTC. Protein sequence: CASQQGRNNYGYTF.

The V call is TRBV7-9, the J call TRBJ2-1; 9 positions match TRBD2. Germline assignment: CDR1 SEHNR and CDR2 FQNEAQ (reference sequence). Trimming removed 4 bases from V and 6 bases from J; junction bases left unmatched: 10. This CDR3 has 16 amino acids. The CDR3 loop reads CASSSPSASGINEQFF. DNA of the CDR3: TGTGCCAGCAGCTCTCCCTCCGCTAGCGGGATCAATGAGCAGTTCTTC.

This clone was detected only once. The chain links TRBV27 to TRBJ2-2; 9 nucleotides align to TRBD2. V was pared by 7 bases and J by 8 bases, with 8 bases of the junction left unmatched. The germline gives CDR1 MNHEY, CDR2 SMNVEV (reference sequence). This CDR3 has 14 residues. Here the CDR3 DNA reads TGTGCCAGCATGGTGCGGGAGGGTCGTGGGGAGCTGTTTTTT. Translation gives CASMVREGRGELFF.

This chain joins TRBV7-2 and TRBJ2-4; 11 bases are shared with TRBD1. V shed 5 bases and J 8 bases; nucleotides not matched to a gene: 8. This CDR3 contains 15 residues. Per germline, CDR1 SGHTA and CDR2 FQGNSA. The CDR3 loop is CASSLRTGGADIQYF. The CDR3 DNA reads as TGTGCCAGCAGCCTGCGGACAGGGGGCGCTGACATTCAGTACTTC.

The V gene is TRBV7-9, the J gene TRBJ1-2, with unresolved D. This CDR3 contains 14 residues. The V end lost 2 bases, the J end lost 2 bases, and 9 bases lay between the germline ends. Germline CDR1 SEHNR, CDR2 FQNEAQ (reference sequence). The CDR3 protein is CASSLTAVNYGYTF. The CDR3 nucleotides read TGTGCCAGCAGCTTAACAGCAGTGAACTATGGCTACACCTTC.

J is TRBJ2-2 and V is TRBV30; 9 nucleotides match TRBD2. V trimming: 0 bases; J trimming: 4 bases; junction bases outside the gene matches: 6. The CDR3 has 16 residues. Germline V gene lookup returns CDR1 GTSNPN and CDR2 SVGIG (reference sequence). CDR3 loop: CAWSVSIAGVTGELFF. In DNA, the CDR3 is TGTGCCTGGAGTGTTAGCATAGCGGGGGTCACCGGGGAGCTGTTTTTT.

The chain carries TRBV3-1 (or the pseudogene TRBV3-2) and TRBJ2-6; TRBD1 matches 7 bases. CDR3 size: 19 residues. V gave up 4 bases and J gave up 2 bases; unmatched junction bases: 14. Germline V lookup: CDR1 LGHDT, CDR2 YNNKEL (reference sequence). CDR3 residues: CASSRGRLPRGPGANVLTF. The CDR3 DNA reads TGTGCCAGCAGCCGCGGTCGGCTGCCAAGGGGGCCTGGGGCCAACGTCCTGACTTTC.

This rearrangement joins TRBV6-5 to TRBJ2-7; no reliable D call. The germline V gene has CDR1 MNHEY and CDR2 SVGAGI. The CDR3 is 14 residues long. Trimming took off 4 bases at V and 0 bases at J, with 10 bases between the two ends. The CDR3 DNA sequence: TGTGCCAGCAGTTCGACTCTGAGCTCCTACGAGCAGTACTTC. This codes for CASSSTLSSYEQYF.

The CDR3 DNA sequence: TGTGCAAGTCGCTTAGCCCAAAGGGCGGGCAGCTCCTACGAGCAGTACTTC. Translated: CASRLAQRAGSSYEQYF. The chain recombines TRBV12-2 with TRBJ2-7; TRBD2, the D gene given by the table, was not confirmed from the DNA. TRBV12-2 is shown as a pseudogene. The CDR3 consists of 17 residues.

CDR3 in DNA: TGTGCCAGCAGCTTCGGGACAGGGGGGTATCAGCCCCAGCATTTT. The encoded protein is CASSFGTGGYQPQHF. The gene calls are TRBV5-6 and TRBJ1-5, with TRBD1 matching 11 bases. The CDR3 consists of 15 residues. Losses at the gene ends were 2 bases for V and 5 bases for J; bases not matched to a gene: 3. From germline, CDR1 is SGHDT and CDR2 YYEEEE.

A few counts support this clone. The chain combines TRBV9 with TRBJ2-7; no firm D call. The CDR3 totals 15 residues. Germline CDR1 is SGDLS and CDR2 is YYNGEE. V was trimmed by 0 bases and J by 0 bases, leaving 10 bases between them. In nucleotides, the CDR3 is TGTGCCAGCAGCGTAGCTACTGATCGCTCCTACGAGCAGTACTTC. Translating it yields CASSVATDRSYEQYF.

The DNA for the CDR3 is TGTGCCAGCAGCCCTGGGCGTGGGAGGAACACCATATATTTT. Amino acid sequence: CASSPGRGRNTIYF. The gene calls are TRBV5-6 and TRBJ1-3, with D uncertain. Trimming removed 4 bases from V and 7 bases from J, with 15 bases in between. This CDR3 is built from 14 residues. CDR1 is SGHDT and CDR2 is YYEEEE in the germline V gene.

The chain couples TRBV29-1 to TRBJ1-2; 9 positions match TRBD1. The CDR3 is 12 amino acids. Germline loops: CDR1 SQVTM, CDR2 ANQGSEA. J was trimmed by 6 bases and V by 4 bases; bases with no gene match: 3. The CDR3 nucleotides read TGCAGCGTTGGGGACAGGGTCAATGGCTACACCTTC. As protein: CSVGDRVNGYTF.

V and J are TRBV7-9 and TRBJ2-7; TRBD1 agrees at 7 bases. The germline CDR1 and CDR2 sequences are SEHNR and FQNEAQ (reference sequence). The CDR3 runs 17 residues. Unmatched junction bases numbered 16, after V lost 5 bases and J lost 3 bases. CDR3 sequence (DNA): TGTGCCAGCAGCGGGGGCGGCCAGGTAGACAGGGTCTACGAGCAGTACTTC. Translation gives CASSGGGQVDRVYEQYF.

The chain carries TRBV6-4 and TRBJ2-1, with 9 nucleotides matching TRBD2. The CDR3 totals 16 residues. The germline V gene has CDR1 MRHNA and CDR2 SNTAGT. V shed 0 bases, J shed 8 bases, and the junction held 8 bases outside the gene matches. The CDR3: CASSDSVAGGPDEQFF. The CDR3 DNA follows: TGTGCCAGCAGTGACTCGGTGGCGGGAGGGCCGGATGAGCAGTTCTTC.

The chain carries TRBV5-1 and TRBJ2-1, with 9 bases identical to TRBD2. Unmatched junction bases numbered 5, after V lost 0 bases and J lost 7 bases. In germline, CDR1 is SGHRS, CDR2 YFSETQ. The CDR3 covers 15 residues. CDR3 amino acids: CASSLGPSGKNEQFF. CDR3 DNA sequence: TGCGCCAGCAGCTTGGGTCCTAGCGGGAAGAATGAGCAGTTCTTC. Full variable domain (rest looked up from reference TRBV5-1 and TRBJ2-1): KAGVTQTPRYLIKTRGQQVTLSCSPISGHRSVSWYQQTPGQGLQFLFEYFSETQRNKGNFPGRFSGRQFSNSRSEMNVSTLELGDSALYLCASSLGPSGKNEQFFGPGTRLTVL.

The genes are TRBV18 and TRBJ1-1; D call uncertain. The germline gives CDR1 KGHSH, CDR2 LQKENI. V was cut by 3 bases and J by 1 base, with 9 bases left in between. This CDR3 has 14 residues. The CDR3 DNA reads TGTGCCAGCTCACCCCAGACTGAGAACACTGAAGCTTTCTTT. This codes for CASSPQTENTEAFF.

The chain employs TRBV12-3 or TRBV12-4 and TRBJ2-1; D possibly corresponds to TRBD1 (6 bases). V was cut by 4 bases and J by 9 bases, with 10 bases left in between. The CDR3 extends over 12 amino acids. The CDR3 loop reads CASSSQGTEQFF. CDR3 coding DNA: TGTGCCAGCAGTTCACAGGGCACTGAGCAGTTCTTC.